The 26 T cell receptor beta chains below come from one sample, sequenced in a study of CD39 and CD103 CD8 tumor-infiltrating T cells. The method was immunoSEQ multiplex PCR; TCRdb's version includes in-frame clones alone and lacks a portion of them. The sample shows about 15,000 clones, under 95% of them seen only once. Source material: CD8+ T cells sorted from blood. Subset noted: total memory CD8 T cells (CD45RA-CCR7+/-) from blood or uninvolved lymph node. These receptors were collected from a human donor with head and neck squamous cell carcinoma.

This clone appeared a single time. The J gene is TRBJ1-5, the V gene TRBV19; perhaps TRBD1 as D (5 bases). The CDR3 has 15 amino acids. Germline CDR1 LNHDA, CDR2 SQIVND (reference sequence). V lost 0 bases and J 4 bases, leaving 10 bases between the germline ends. CDR3 in DNA: TGTGCCAGTAGTATAGACGTGTGGGGGAATCAGCCCCAGCATTTT. Its protein product is CASSIDVWGNQPQHF.

Comments on this clone: The junction shows a germline mismatch at one end, possibly a read error. CDR3 loop: CSVGSAGGNAGELFF. CDR3 DNA: TGCAGCGTTGGTTCGGCAGGGGGGAACGCCGGGGAGCTGTTTTTT. This chain connects TRBV29-1 to TRBJ2-2; perhaps TRBD1 as D (7 bases). Germline CDR1 reads SQVTM; CDR2 reads ANQGSEA. The CDR3 length is 15 residues.

The gene calls are TRBV6-6 and TRBJ1-1; 8 bases match TRBD1. The CDR3 contains 16 residues. Germline V gene data show CDR1 as MNHNY and CDR2 as SVGAGI (reference sequence). Unmatched junction bases numbered 11, after V lost 3 bases and J lost 5 bases. As DNA, the CDR3 is TGTGCCAGCAGTTATTACCCAGGGGGCAAAGGGACTGAAGCTTTCTTT. It is translated as CASSYYPGGKGTEAFF.

This chain uses TRBV7-6 with TRBJ1-1; 9 bases fit TRBD1. V lost 5 bases and J lost 1; bases outside the gene matches: 8. The CDR3 has 16 residues. Per germline, CDR1 SGHVS and CDR2 FNYEAQ. The CDR3 protein is CASSPGTGIPNTEAFF. The CDR3 DNA reads as TGTGCCAGCAGCCCAGGGACAGGGATACCGAACACTGAAGCTTTCTTT.

The CDR3 region is CASLPGAGANVLTF. The CDR3 coding sequence is TGTGCCAGTCTGCCGGGGGCTGGGGCCAACGTCCTGACTTTC. The V and J genes are TRBV19 and TRBJ2-6; maybe TRBD2 (6 bases). The germline V and J ends were trimmed by 8 bases and 2 bases, with 10 bases remaining between them. The CDR3 loop spans 14 amino acids. Germline-derived CDR1 and CDR2 are LNHDA and SQIVND (reference sequence).

The V and J genes are TRBV28 and TRBJ1-1; D is uncertain. V gave up 3 bases and J gave up 4 bases, with 6 bases separating them. CDR1 and CDR2 from the germline V gene are MDHEN and SYDVKM. The CDR3 spans 12 residues. CDR3 in amino acids: CASSFKLTEAFF. The CDR3 nucleotides are TGTGCCAGCAGTTTTAAACTCACTGAAGCTTTCTTT.

This rearrangement joins TRBV6-1 to TRBJ2-5, with 11 bases that match TRBD1. The CDR3 loop spans 15 amino acids. The germline gives CDR1 MNHNS, CDR2 SASEGT. After removal of 1 base from V and 4 bases from J, the junction contained 2 bases not matched to a gene. CDR3 coding DNA: TGTGCCAGCAGTGAAGTAGGACAGGGGGCAGAGACCCAGTACTTC. This encodes CASSEVGQGAETQYF.

The V call is TRBV19, the J call TRBJ1-1; possible D gene TRBD1, 5 bases. The germline V gene encodes CDR1 LNHDA and CDR2 SQIVND (reference sequence). Trimming cost V 3 bases and J 4 bases, with 12 bases left between them. CDR3 size: 14 residues. This CDR3 is CASSMGRGFTEAFF. CDR3 nucleotides: TGTGCCAGTAGTATGGGGCGGGGATTCACTGAAGCTTTCTTT. The full variable domain, in which reference TRBV19 and TRBJ1-1 provide the parts outside the CDR3, is DGGITQSPKYLFRKEGQNVTLSCEQNLNHDAMYWYRQDPGQGLRLIYYSQIVNDFQKGDIAEGYSVSREKKESFPLTVTSAQKNPTAFYLCASSMGRGFTEAFFGQGTRLTVV.

The V and J genes are TRBV4-1 and TRBJ1-1; 7 bases are shared with TRBD1. CDR1 is MGHRA and CDR2 is YSYEKL in the germline V gene. V was clipped by 3 bases and J by 3 bases; unmatched bases: 7. The CDR3 runs to 15 residues. The CDR3 protein is CASSHSGGGDTEAFF. The CDR3 region has the DNA TGCGCCAGCAGCCATTCAGGGGGTGGGGACACTGAAGCTTTCTTT.

The gene calls are TRBV28 and TRBJ1-1; D gene uncertain. The germline V and J ends were trimmed by 2 bases and 0 bases, with 4 bases remaining between them. Germline V gene lookup returns CDR1 MDHEN and CDR2 SYDVKM. This CDR3 comprises 13 residues. The CDR3 nucleotides read TGTGCCAGCAGTTTACTGATGAACACTGAAGCTTTCTTT. This encodes CASSLLMNTEAFF.

The count of this clone is one. CDR3 sequence: CASSQPWSSYEQYF. The CDR3 DNA follows: TGCGCCAGCAGCCAACCATGGAGCTCCTACGAGCAGTACTTC. The chain uses TRBV4-1 and TRBJ2-7; no clear D. Germline CDR1 and CDR2: MGHRA and YSYEKL. V lost 2 bases and J lost 0, with 8 bases in between. The CDR3 covers 14 residues.

This chain connects TRBV29-1 to TRBJ2-3, with TRBD2 matching 7 bases. Germline V gene data show CDR1 as SQVTM and CDR2 as ANQGSEA. The CDR3 length is 13 residues. The junction had 0 bases not matched to a gene; V was cut back by 3 bases and J by 0 bases. CDR3 in DNA: TGCAGCGTTGAGCGGGGGAGCACAGATACGCAGTATTTT. It specifies CSVERGSTDTQYF.

This chain connects TRBV7-8 to TRBJ1-4; D call uncertain. Germline V lookup: CDR1 SGHVS, CDR2 FQNEAQ. With 1 base removed from V and 5 bases from J, the gap between germline ends came to 8 bases. The CDR3 is 14 residues long. The CDR3 DNA follows: TGTGCCAGCAGCTTAGGGGTGGAGAATGAAAAACTGTTTTTT. This codes for CASSLGVENEKLFF.

The gene calls are TRBV6-5 and TRBJ2-1; 10 nucleotides agree with TRBD2. J was trimmed by 3 bases and V by 5 bases; bases with no gene match: 4. In germline, CDR1 is MNHEY, CDR2 SVGAGI. The length of the CDR3 is 15 residues. As DNA, the CDR3 is TGTGCCAGCAGTGCCGGGACTAGCGACTACAATGAGCAGTTCTTC. It specifies CASSAGTSDYNEQFF.

This rearrangement joins TRBV6-5 to TRBJ2-1, with D perhaps TRBD1 (5 bases). The CDR3 covers 13 residues. V was cut by 0 bases and J by 9 bases, with 9 bases left in between. CDR1 is MNHEY, CDR2 SVGAGI, per germline. In DNA, the CDR3 is TGTGCCAGCAGTTACTCAGGGGTAGGTGAGCAGTTCTTC. This sequence encodes CASSYSGVGEQFF.

The gene calls are TRBV5-8 and TRBJ1-5, with D hard to call. Deletions cut 1 base from V and 0 bases from J, with 23 bases between. Germline V gives CDR1 SGHTS, CDR2 YDEGEE. The CDR3 length is 20 residues. The CDR3 nucleotides are TGTGCCAGCAGCTTGACGTTGGGCTGGGAGCTCCGTGATAGCAATCAGCCCCAGCATTTT. Translating it yields CASSLTLGWELRDSNQPQHF.

Written as DNA, the CDR3 is TGTGCCAGTACCTACGGGACAGGGGGAAATTCACCCCTCCACTTT. Encoded protein: CASTYGTGGNSPLHF. The chain joins TRBV19 to TRBJ1-6, with TRBD1 matching 11 bases. Trimming cost V 7 bases and J 7 bases; bases outside gene matches: 6. This CDR3 comprises 15 residues. The V gene's germline CDR1 is LNHDA and CDR2 SQIVND (reference sequence).

The genes are TRBV19 and TRBJ2-2, with TRBD2 matching over 11 bases. Germline V gene lookup returns CDR1 LNHDA and CDR2 SQIVND (reference sequence). V trimming: 6 bases; J trimming: 6 bases; junction bases outside the gene matches: 3. This CDR3 is 14 amino acids long. In DNA form, the CDR3 reads TGTGCCAGTAGACTAGCGGGGGCGGCCGGGGAGCTGTTTTTT. This codes for CASRLAGAAGELFF.

The sample holds one count of this clone. The chain recombines TRBV6-1 with TRBJ2-1; possibly TRBD1 for D (5 bases). The CDR3 extends over 14 amino acids. The V gene's germline CDR1 is MNHNS and CDR2 SASEGT. V shed 3 bases and J shed 10 bases, with 16 bases lying between them. CDR3 DNA sequence: TGTGCCAGCAGTGAGGGGCTAGGGCAAGGGGAGCAGTTCTTC. Amino acid sequence: CASSEGLGQGEQFF.

V is TRBV6-4 and J is TRBJ1-1, with a possible D match to TRBD1 (6 bases). The CDR3 contains 19 residues. Trimming took off 2 bases at V and 5 bases at J, with 27 bases between the two ends. Germline CDR1 and CDR2: MRHNA and SNTAGT. The DNA of the CDR3 is TGTGCCAGCAGTGACGACAGGTTTATTATGATTAGGTCGAGTACTGAAGCTTTCTTT. Amino acid sequence: CASSDDRFIMIRSSTEAFF.

This chain joins TRBV29-1 and TRBJ2-1, with D unresolved. There are 15 residues in the CDR3. Per the germline V gene, CDR1 is SQVTM and CDR2 is ANQGSEA. The germline V and J ends were trimmed by 5 bases and 2 bases, with 16 bases remaining between them. This CDR3 reads CSVQRTDLAYNEQFF. CDR3 nucleotides: TGCAGCGTTCAGAGAACTGACCTGGCCTACAATGAGCAGTTCTTC.

The rearrangement links TRBV7-9 to TRBJ1-2; 7 nucleotides match TRBD1. There are 15 residues in the CDR3. Trimming cost V 2 bases and J 5 bases; bases outside gene matches: 8. Germline CDR1 reads SEHNR; CDR2 reads FQNEAQ (reference sequence). CDR3 in amino acids: CASSLLPGQTYGYTF. As DNA, the CDR3 is TGTGCCAGCAGCTTATTACCGGGACAGACATATGGCTACACCTTC.

This chain joins TRBV4-1 and TRBJ2-2; TRBD2 aligns across 13 bases. The CDR3 length is 17 residues. Germline values: CDR1 MGHRA, CDR2 YSYEKL. The trim removed 3 bases at V and 4 bases at J, leaving 5 bases unmatched. In nucleotides, the CDR3 is TGCGCCAGCAGCCAGACTAGCGGGGGGTTTGGCACCGGGGAGCTGTTTTTT. It is translated as CASSQTSGGFGTGELFF.

This rearrangement joins TRBV10-3 to TRBJ1-5, with D possibly TRBD1 on 5 matching bases. CDR3 length equals 13 residues. CDR1 and CDR2 (germline): ENHRY, SYGVKD. V was clipped by 3 bases and J by 5 bases, with 8 bases between them. CDR3 sequence: CAISDGGDQPQHF. CDR3 nucleotides: TGTGCCATCAGTGACGGGGGTGATCAGCCCCAGCATTTT.

This chain joins TRBV29-1 and TRBJ2-2; perhaps TRBD1 as D (6 bases). V was clipped by 7 bases and J by 1 base, with 10 bases between them. CDR3 size: 13 residues. The germline CDR1 and CDR2 sequences are SQVTM and ANQGSEA. The CDR3 protein is CSALTGNTGELFF. CDR3 bases: TGCAGCGCTCTGACAGGGAACACCGGGGAGCTGTTTTTT.

This sequence joins TRBV19 and TRBJ1-4, with TRBD1 matching over 7 bases. Germline V gene sequence: CDR1 LNHDA, CDR2 SQIVND (reference sequence). V lost 1 base to trimming and J lost 8 bases; unmatched junction nucleotides: 4. This CDR3 is built from 14 residues. CDR3 sequence (DNA): TGTGCCAGTAGTATAGTAGGGGGCGCGGAAAAACTGTTTTTT. Translation gives CASSIVGGAEKLFF.